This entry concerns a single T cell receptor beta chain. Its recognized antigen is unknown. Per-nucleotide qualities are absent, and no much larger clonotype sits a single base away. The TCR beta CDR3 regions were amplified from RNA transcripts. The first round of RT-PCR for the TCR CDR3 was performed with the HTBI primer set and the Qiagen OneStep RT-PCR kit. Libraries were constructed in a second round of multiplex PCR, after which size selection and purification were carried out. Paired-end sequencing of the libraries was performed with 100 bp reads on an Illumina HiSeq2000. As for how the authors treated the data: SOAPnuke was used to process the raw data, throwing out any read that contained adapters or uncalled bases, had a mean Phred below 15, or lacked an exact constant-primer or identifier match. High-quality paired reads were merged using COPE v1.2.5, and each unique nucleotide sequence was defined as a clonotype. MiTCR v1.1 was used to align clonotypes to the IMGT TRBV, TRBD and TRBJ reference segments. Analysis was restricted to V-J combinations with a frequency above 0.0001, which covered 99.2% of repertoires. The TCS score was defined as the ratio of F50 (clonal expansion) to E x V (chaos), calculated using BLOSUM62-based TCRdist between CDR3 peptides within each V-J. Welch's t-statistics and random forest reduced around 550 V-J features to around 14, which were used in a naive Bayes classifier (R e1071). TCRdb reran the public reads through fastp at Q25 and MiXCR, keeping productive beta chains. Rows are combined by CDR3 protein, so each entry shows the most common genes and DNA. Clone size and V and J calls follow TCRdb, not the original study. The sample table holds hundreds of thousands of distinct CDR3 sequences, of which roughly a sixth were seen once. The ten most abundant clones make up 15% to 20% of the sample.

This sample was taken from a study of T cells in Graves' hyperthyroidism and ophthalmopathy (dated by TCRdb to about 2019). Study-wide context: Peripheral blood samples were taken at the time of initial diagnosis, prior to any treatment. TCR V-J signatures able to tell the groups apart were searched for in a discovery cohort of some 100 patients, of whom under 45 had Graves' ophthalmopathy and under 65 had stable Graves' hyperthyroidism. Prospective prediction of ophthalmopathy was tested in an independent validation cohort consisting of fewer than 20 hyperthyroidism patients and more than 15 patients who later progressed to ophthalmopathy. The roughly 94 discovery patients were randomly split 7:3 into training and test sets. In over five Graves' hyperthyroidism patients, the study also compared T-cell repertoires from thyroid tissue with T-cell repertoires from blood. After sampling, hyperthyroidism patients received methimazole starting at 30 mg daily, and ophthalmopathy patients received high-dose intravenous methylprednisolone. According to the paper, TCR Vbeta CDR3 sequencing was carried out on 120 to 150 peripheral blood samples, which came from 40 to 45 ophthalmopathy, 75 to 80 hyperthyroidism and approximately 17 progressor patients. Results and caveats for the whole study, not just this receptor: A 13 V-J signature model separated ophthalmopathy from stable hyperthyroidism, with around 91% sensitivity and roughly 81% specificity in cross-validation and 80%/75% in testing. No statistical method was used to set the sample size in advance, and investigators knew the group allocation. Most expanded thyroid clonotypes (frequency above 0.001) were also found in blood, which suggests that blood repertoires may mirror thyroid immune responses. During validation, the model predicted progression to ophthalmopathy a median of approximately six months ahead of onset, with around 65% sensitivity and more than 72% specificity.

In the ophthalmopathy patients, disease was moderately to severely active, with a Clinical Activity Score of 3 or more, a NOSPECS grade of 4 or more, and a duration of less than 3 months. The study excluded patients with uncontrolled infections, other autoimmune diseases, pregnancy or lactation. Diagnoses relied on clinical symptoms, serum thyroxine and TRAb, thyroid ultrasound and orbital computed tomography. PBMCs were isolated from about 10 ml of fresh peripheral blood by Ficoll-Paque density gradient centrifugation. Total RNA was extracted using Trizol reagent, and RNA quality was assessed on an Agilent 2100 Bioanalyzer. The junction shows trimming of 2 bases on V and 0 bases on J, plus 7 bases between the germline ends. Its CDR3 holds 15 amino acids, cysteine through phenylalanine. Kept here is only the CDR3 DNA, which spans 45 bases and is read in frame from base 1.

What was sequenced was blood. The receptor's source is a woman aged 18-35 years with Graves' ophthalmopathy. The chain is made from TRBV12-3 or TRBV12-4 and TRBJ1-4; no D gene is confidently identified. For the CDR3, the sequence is CASSLTLATNEKLFF. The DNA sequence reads TGTGCCAGCAGTTTAACACTTGCAACTAATGAAAAACTGTTTTTT.